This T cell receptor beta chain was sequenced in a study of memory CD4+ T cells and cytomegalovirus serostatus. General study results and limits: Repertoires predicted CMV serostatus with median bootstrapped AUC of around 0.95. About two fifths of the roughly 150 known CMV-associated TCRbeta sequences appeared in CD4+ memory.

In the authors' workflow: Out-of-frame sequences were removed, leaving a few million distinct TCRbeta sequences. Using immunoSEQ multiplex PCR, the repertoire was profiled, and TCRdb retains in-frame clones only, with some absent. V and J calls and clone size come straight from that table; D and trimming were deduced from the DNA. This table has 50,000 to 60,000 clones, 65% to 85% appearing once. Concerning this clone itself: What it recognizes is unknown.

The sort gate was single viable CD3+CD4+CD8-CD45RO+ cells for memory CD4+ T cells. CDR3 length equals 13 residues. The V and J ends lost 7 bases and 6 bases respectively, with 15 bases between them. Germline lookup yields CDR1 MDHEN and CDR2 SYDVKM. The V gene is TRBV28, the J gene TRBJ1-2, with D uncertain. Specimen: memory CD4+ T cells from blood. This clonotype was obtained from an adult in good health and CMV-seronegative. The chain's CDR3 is CASKSPGLDGYTF. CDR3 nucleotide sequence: TGTGCCAGCAAAAGTCCGGGGTTAGATGGCTACACCTTC.